This TCR beta chain was recovered during a study of cytomegalovirus exposure and HLA in healthy donors. Study summary: Sequencing of some 190 million T cells in an earlier analysis found 100 million to 140 million unique TCR beta sequences. Study observations and caveats: Previous analysis showed most TCR beta V segments were productive about 90% or about 30% of the time.

V shed 10 bases, J shed 2 bases, and the junction held 12 bases outside the gene matches. CDR1 and CDR2 (germline): ENHRY, SYGVKD. The CDR3 loop spans 15 amino acids. At the time of sampling, donors were nominally healthy, though unrecorded immune exposures were likely. As concerns this clone: Its antigen is currently unknown.

Primers: 60 Vbeta forward and 13 Jbeta reverse. TCRdb keeps only in-frame clones here, not all; method: immunoSEQ multiplex PCR. The profile shows a few hundred thousand clones, roughly 80% of them singletons. This TCR was sampled from a girl under 10 years old in good health and CMV-seronegative. The specimen was PBMCs. The chain has TRBV10-3 and TRBJ2-3, with 7 bases fitting TRBD2. This CDR3 is CATTGGSPLTDTQYF. The CDR3 DNA reads as TGTGCCACCACGGGAGGCAGCCCTCTCACAGATACGCAGTATTTT.